The 18 T cell receptor beta chains given below trace back to one sample, sequenced in a study of CD8+ T cells in alopecia areata. After isolation, RNA underwent reverse transcription to generate cDNA as the sequencing template. Data came from immunoSEQ multiplex PCR; TCRdb stores just in-frame clones and leaves some out. The sample carries about 180,000 clones, around 51% recorded once. Treatment meaning: oral pan-JAK inhibitor, 5-10 mg twice daily. The specimen comprised CD8+ T cells sorted from blood, sampled at approximately week 51, from a patient treated with tofacitinib. The source is a human donor with alopecia areata.

The chain has TRBV5-6 and TRBJ2-5, with unresolved D. CDR3 length equals 14 residues. V shed 2 bases and J shed 5 bases, with 13 bases lying between them. Germline V gives CDR1 SGHDT, CDR2 YYEEEE. The CDR3 spells CASSFWSGTETQYF. In DNA form, the CDR3 reads TGTGCCAGCAGCTTCTGGTCCGGAACGGAGACCCAGTACTTC.

This rearrangement joins TRBV5-1 to TRBJ2-7; 7 bases are shared with TRBD1. There are 15 residues in the CDR3. In germline, CDR1 is SGHRS, CDR2 YFSETQ. J lost 2 bases, V lost 4 bases, and 9 bases had no gene match. CDR3 nucleotides: TGCGCCAGCAGCCGGACGGACAGGCTTCCCTACGAGCAGTACTTC. Protein: CASSRTDRLPYEQYF.

The chain uses TRBV11-2 and TRBJ1-1, with D tentatively TRBD1 (6 bases). The CDR3 consists of 17 residues. V lost 1 base and J 0 bases, leaving 15 bases between the germline ends. Per the germline V gene, CDR1 is SGHAT and CDR2 is FQNNGV. This CDR3 reads CASSLAFRGRMNTEAFF. CDR3 sequence (DNA): TGTGCCAGCAGCTTAGCTTTCAGGGGCAGAATGAACACTGAAGCTTTCTTT. Together with reference TRBV11-2 and TRBJ1-1, the CDR3 gives the full variable domain: EAGVAQSPRYKIIEKRQSVAFWCNPISGHATLYWYQQILGQGPKLLIQFQNNGVVDDSQLPKDRFSAERLKGVDSTLKIQPAKLEDSAVYLCASSLAFRGRMNTEAFFGQGTRLTVV.

The chain links TRBV11-2 to TRBJ1-1; 7 positions agree with TRBD1. From germline, CDR1 is SGHAT and CDR2 FQNNGV. The CDR3 spans 14 residues. The V and J ends lost 5 bases and 5 bases, in that order; junction bases with no gene match: 8. The CDR3 protein is CASSQEGALTEAFF. The CDR3 region has the DNA TGTGCCAGCAGCCAAGAGGGGGCATTAACTGAAGCTTTCTTT.

This clone was counted at least ten times. J is TRBJ2-1 and V is TRBV6-4, with 9 bases lining up with TRBD2. CDR3 length: 14 residues. Per the germline V gene, CDR1 is MRHNA and CDR2 is SNTAGT. Trimming at V came to 3 bases and at J to 6 bases, leaving 3 bases not matched to a gene. CDR3 residues: CASSDFSGGNEQFF. DNA of the CDR3: TGTGCCAGCAGTGATTTTAGCGGGGGCAATGAGCAGTTCTTC.

V is TRBV9 and J is TRBJ2-3; D not resolved. The CDR3 is 14 amino acids. CDR1 SGDLS and CDR2 YYNGEE come from the germline V gene. V lost 3 bases to trimming and J lost 6 bases, with 14 bases between them. This chain's CDR3 is CASSAIFSSDTQYF. The CDR3 nucleotides are TGTGCCAGCAGCGCCATTTTCTCGAGCGATACGCAGTATTTT.

This chain joins TRBV2 and TRBJ2-2; D is perhaps TRBD1 or TRBD2 (5 bases each). Trimming shortened V by 6 bases and J by 4 bases, and 15 bases separated the two germline ends. Germline CDR1 reads SNHLY; CDR2 reads FYNNEI. The CDR3 is 15 amino acids. The CDR3 region is CASRVGQGVTGELFF. CDR3 sequence (DNA): TGTGCCAGCAGAGTGGGGCAGGGAGTCACCGGGGAGCTGTTTTTT.

This clone was recorded a few times. This chain's CDR3 is CAWSFGGSSYNEQFF. DNA for the CDR3: TGTGCCTGGAGTTTCGGGGGGAGCTCCTACAATGAGCAGTTCTTC. The chain combines TRBV30 with TRBJ2-1, with 7 bases fitting TRBD2. From germline, CDR1 is GTSNPN and CDR2 SVGIG (reference sequence). The CDR3 spans 15 residues. Losses at the gene ends were 2 bases for V and 0 bases for J; bases not matched to a gene: 4.

The J gene is TRBJ2-1, the V gene TRBV7-2; D possibly matches TRBD1 or TRBD2 (6 bases each). Germline loops: CDR1 SGHTA, CDR2 FQGNSA. Trimming removed 1 base at V and 5 bases at J, with 15 bases between. CDR3 size: 16 residues. CDR3 bases: TGTGCCAGCAGCTTAGGGGGGGCTAGGCTGAACAATGAGCAGTTCTTC. Its translation is CASSLGGARLNNEQFF.

The chain uses TRBV5-6 and TRBJ1-2; D gene uncertain. Germline lookup yields CDR1 SGHDT and CDR2 YYEEEE. With 5 bases removed from V and 8 bases from J, the gap between germline ends came to 4 bases. CDR3 length: 9 residues. The CDR3 loop reads CASRAGYTF. In DNA, the CDR3 is TGTGCCAGCAGGGCAGGCTACACCTTC. The entire variable domain, with the rest obtained from reference TRBV5-6 and TRBJ1-2, is as follows: DAGVTQSPTHLIKTRGQQVTLRCSPKSGHDTVSWYQQALGQGPQFIFQYYEEEERQRGNFPDRFSGHQFPNYSSELNVNALLLGDSALYLCASRAGYTFGSGTRLTVV.

The chain uses TRBV29-1 and TRBJ2-7; the D is unclear. This CDR3 has 12 amino acids. Germline CDR1 SQVTM, CDR2 ANQGSEA. With 3 bases removed from V and 2 bases from J, the gap between germline ends came to 8 bases. The CDR3 protein is CSVERNPYEQYF. DNA for the CDR3: TGCAGCGTTGAGCGCAATCCCTACGAGCAGTACTTC.

J is TRBJ2-7 and V is TRBV27, with D possibly TRBD1 on 6 matching bases. Germline values: CDR1 MNHEY, CDR2 SMNVEV (reference sequence). Trimming took off 5 bases at V and 2 bases at J, with 10 bases between the two ends. The CDR3 consists of 13 residues. DNA of the CDR3: TGTGCCAGCAGTCGGACAGCTACCTACGAGCAGTACTTC. Encoded protein: CASSRTATYEQYF.

The rearrangement uses TRBV14 and TRBJ1-5; D not certain. The CDR3 runs to 21 residues. Trimming left V 1 base short and J 0 bases short, with 25 bases between. Germline-derived CDR1 and CDR2 are SGHDN and FVKESK. CDR3 amino acids: CASSQVCPRQNQLVSNQPQHF. In DNA, the CDR3 is TGTGCCAGCAGCCAAGTGTGCCCTAGGCAGAACCAGCTTGTTAGCAATCAGCCCCAGCATTTT.

This clone was seen once. The chain employs TRBV5-6 and TRBJ2-4; 12 bases are shared with TRBD2. The ends lost 1 base at V and 8 bases at J; junction bases unmatched: 7. Looked up from germline, CDR1 is SGHDT and CDR2 is YYEEEE. This CDR3 is built from 16 residues. The CDR3, as DNA: TGTGCCAGCAGCTTGTTTCTAGCGGGGGGGCCGGACATTCAGTACTTC. This encodes CASSLFLAGGPDIQYF.

This chain uses TRBV2 with TRBJ2-3; no reliable D call. This CDR3 has 11 amino acids. The V end was cut by 2 bases, the J end by 11 bases, with 8 bases between. Germline loops: CDR1 SNHLY, CDR2 FYNNEI. The chain's CDR3 is CASSENGQQYF. In DNA form, the CDR3 reads TGTGCCAGCAGTGAAAATGGGCAGCAGTATTTT.

This chain joins TRBV10-3 and TRBJ1-2; tentative D call: TRBD1 (5 bases). V was cut by 3 bases and J by 8 bases, with 10 bases left in between. From germline, CDR1 is ENHRY and CDR2 SYGVKD. CDR3 length equals 12 residues. CDR3 region: CAISEGVIGYTF. The CDR3 nucleotides read TGTGCCATCAGTGAAGGGGTGATCGGCTACACCTTC.

The chain is built from TRBV23-1 and TRBJ1-5; D not certain. TRBV23-1 is given ORF status, its function remaining uncertain. V was cut by 0 bases and J by 7 bases, with 4 bases left in between. The CDR3 length is 12 residues. CDR3 loop: CASSQSRQPQHF. CDR3 nucleotides: TGCGCCAGCAGTCAATCAAGGCAGCCCCAGCATTTT.

V and J are TRBV2 and TRBJ1-1; D is perhaps TRBD1 (6 bases). V was trimmed by 6 bases and J by 1 base, leaving 12 bases between them. The CDR3 spans 14 residues. Germline CDR1 reads SNHLY; CDR2 reads FYNNEI. The CDR3 nucleotides are TGTGCCAGCAGGCGAGGGACACAGAACACTGAAGCTTTCTTT. Translating gives CASRRGTQNTEAFF.